This note documents a single TCR beta chain sequence. Its specificity is not known. CDR3 length: 17 amino acids. V shed 5 bases, J shed 4 bases, and the junction held 14 bases outside the gene matches. In germline, CDR1 is MDHEN, CDR2 SYDVKM. This sample stems from a study of PD-1 blockade in mismatch repair-deficient tumors. General study points: Rapid post-treatment expansion, then contraction, generally preceding radiologic response, marked tumor-resident clones.

Mismatch repair deficiency was confirmed in all patients, by PCR or immunohistochemistry. Some clones are missing from TCRdb's copy, which holds only in-frame ones; the method was immunoSEQ multiplex PCR. The data contain approximately 20,000 clones, 82% of them singletons. The V call is TRBV28, the J call TRBJ2-7; 10 bases match TRBD1. The sequencing used PBMCs, collected 52 weeks after starting pembrolizumab. This sequence was found in an adult with mismatch repair-deficient cancer. The CDR3 DNA follows: TGTGCCAGCAGTGCTTTGGGGGGACAGGGGATTCGATACGAGCAGTACTTC. Its translation: CASSALGGQGIRYEQYF.